Each of the 28 T cell receptor beta chains below was sequenced from the same sample in a study of identical twins. TCRdb reanalysed the 5' RACE reads using MiXCR and keeps one entry per CDR3 protein. The sample has about 460,000 distinct CDR3 sequences; more than 13% are singletons. This sample was also put to use in a study of yellow fever vaccine responses in identical twins.

Sequences were obtained from CD4+ T cells sorted from blood. These receptor sequences come from a woman between 18 and 29 years old in good health.

This clonotype occurred many times. The chain couples TRBV12-3 or TRBV12-4 to TRBJ2-3; 13 nucleotides agree with TRBD2. The CDR3 sequence is 15 residues long. V trimming: 6 bases; J trimming: 7 bases; junction bases outside the gene matches: 7. The CDR3 is CASSIGLAGEYTQYF. For the CDR3, the DNA is TGTGCCAGCAGCATCGGACTAGCGGGAGAGTATACGCAGTATTTT.

This clonotype was counted between two and nine times. The chain employs TRBV4-2 and TRBJ2-5; D gene unclear. Germline-derived CDR1 and CDR2 are LGHNA and YNFKEQ. V was pared by 0 bases and J by 3 bases, with 11 bases between. CDR3 length: 15 amino acids. This CDR3 reads CASSQDSTAEETQYF. The CDR3 DNA reads TGTGCCAGCAGCCAAGATTCTACGGCTGAAGAGACCCAGTACTTC.

The table lists this clonotype with a few counts. The J gene is TRBJ2-5, the V gene TRBV7-9, with TRBD2 identical over 8 bases. Germline CDR1 SEHNR, CDR2 FQNEAQ (reference sequence). The length of the CDR3 is 15 residues. J lost 3 bases, V lost 4 bases, and 7 bases had no gene match. The CDR3 coding sequence is TGTGCCAGCAGCTCCTTTACTAGCGGAAAAGAGACCCAGTACTTC. Its translation: CASSSFTSGKETQYF.

This clonotype was detected only a few times. The J gene is TRBJ2-7, the V gene TRBV28; maybe TRBD1 (6 bases). The CDR3 runs 14 residues. The germline V gene has CDR1 MDHEN and CDR2 SYDVKM. V lost 6 bases, J lost 6 bases, and 18 bases lay in between. The CDR3 spells CASRVTGSMGEQYF. The CDR3, as DNA: TGTGCCAGCAGGGTGACAGGATCAATGGGCGAGCAGTACTTC.

This chain uses TRBV5-1 with TRBJ1-1; 10 bases match TRBD1. V lost 0 bases and J lost 10; bases outside the gene matches: 9. Germline V gene lookup returns CDR1 SGHRS and CDR2 YFSETQ. This CDR3 has 15 residues. This CDR3 reads CASSLGDRGPLRAFF. The CDR3 nucleotides read TGCGCCAGCAGCTTGGGGGACAGGGGACCCTTGCGAGCTTTCTTT. Using reference TRBV5-1 and TRBJ1-1 for the parts outside the CDR3, the full variable domain is KAGVTQTPRYLIKTRGQQVTLSCSPISGHRSVSWYQQTPGQGLQFLFEYFSETQRNKGNFPGRFSGRQFSNSRSEMNVSTLELGDSALYLCASSLGDRGPLRAFFGQGTRLTVV.

CDR3 region: CSVPSGGANVLTF. In DNA, the CDR3 is TGCAGCGTCCCATCAGGGGGGGCCAACGTCCTGACTTTC. The chain is built from TRBV29-1 and TRBJ2-6; possible D gene TRBD1, 5 bases. Trimming took 6 bases from V and 4 from J, leaving 10 bases between them. Germline values: CDR1 SQVTM, CDR2 ANQGSEA. This CDR3 has 13 amino acids.

V usage is TRBV5-6 and J usage is TRBJ2-1; 7 nucleotides line up with TRBD1. From germline, CDR1 is SGHDT and CDR2 YYEEEE. Losses at the gene ends were 4 bases for V and 7 bases for J; bases not matched to a gene: 11. The CDR3 consists of 15 residues. CDR3 loop: CASSPLLTGWNEQFF. CDR3 sequence (DNA): TGTGCCAGCAGCCCCCTCCTGACAGGGTGGAATGAGCAGTTCTTC. Drawing the rest from reference TRBV5-6 and TRBJ2-1, the complete variable domain is DAGVTQSPTHLIKTRGQQVTLRCSPKSGHDTVSWYQQALGQGPQFIFQYYEEEERQRGNFPDRFSGHQFPNYSSELNVNALLLGDSALYLCASSPLLTGWNEQFFGPGTRLTVL.

V and J are TRBV19 and TRBJ2-1; no clear D gene. This CDR3 contains 14 residues. V dropped 5 bases and J dropped 3 bases, with 11 bases sitting between them. Looked up from germline, CDR1 is LNHDA and CDR2 is SQIVND (reference sequence). The CDR3 DNA follows: TGTGCCAGTAGTCCCGGAGAGCTCTACAATGAGCAGTTCTTC. Translation: CASSPGELYNEQFF.

This clonotype was detected ten times or more. The chain combines TRBV5-1 with TRBJ1-2; D remains unclear. V gave up 0 bases and J gave up 3 bases, with 12 bases separating them. This CDR3 has 15 amino acids. Germline CDR1 SGHRS, CDR2 YFSETQ. The CDR3 nucleotides read TGCGCCAGCAGCTTGGGTCCAGAAAGCTACTATGGCTACACCTTC. This codes for CASSLGPESYYGYTF.

The gene calls are TRBV11-2 and TRBJ2-3; D possibly corresponds to TRBD2 (5 bases). Trimming took 5 bases from V and 6 from J, leaving 18 bases between them. The CDR3 has 15 residues. Germline lookup yields CDR1 SGHAT and CDR2 FQNNGV. The CDR3 loop is CASSDRGRAADTQYF. DNA of the CDR3: TGTGCCAGCAGCGACCGGGGAAGGGCCGCGGATACGCAGTATTTT.

This clonotype was seen a few times. This sequence joins TRBV10-3 and TRBJ1-1; the D is unclear. The CDR3 length is 15 residues. Trimming cost V 6 bases and J 1 base, with 15 bases left between them. Germline CDR1 reads ENHRY; CDR2 reads SYGVKD. The CDR3 region is CAIRPREQRNTEAFF. CDR3 DNA: TGTGCCATCAGGCCGCGGGAACAAAGGAACACTGAAGCTTTCTTT.

This clonotype was detected only a few times. V and J are TRBV20-1 and TRBJ1-4, with D uncertain. Trimming took off 3 bases at V and 6 bases at J, with 11 bases between the two ends. CDR3 length: 13 amino acids. Germline V lookup: CDR1 DFQATT, CDR2 SNEGSKA (reference sequence). The CDR3 sequence is CSASHPPYEKLFF. CDR3 nucleotides: TGCAGTGCTAGTCATCCGCCCTATGAAAAACTGTTTTTT.

This clonotype showed up just a few times. The V call is TRBV10-2, the J call TRBJ2-7, with a weak D call TRBD1 (6 bases). The CDR3 is 13 amino acids. V was cut by 7 bases and J by 3 bases, with 13 bases left in between. Per the germline V gene, CDR1 is WSHSY and CDR2 is SAAADI. CDR3 nucleotides: TGCGCCAGCACGTCGGACAGAAGCTACGAGCAGTACTTC. This gives the protein CASTSDRSYEQYF.

The chain combines TRBV19 with TRBJ2-2, with a tentative D call TRBD2 (5 bases). The V gene's germline CDR1 is LNHDA and CDR2 SQIVND (reference sequence). The CDR3 contains 13 residues. The V end was cut by 4 bases, the J end by 7 bases, with 10 bases between. The CDR3 DNA follows: TGTGCCAGTAGTACCGACTATGGCGGGGAGCTGTTTTTT. Amino acid sequence: CASSTDYGGELFF.

This clonotype was seen repeatedly, ten times or more. This sequence joins TRBV12-3 or TRBV12-4 and TRBJ1-6; 7 bases fit TRBD1. V trimming: 5 bases; J trimming: 5 bases; junction bases outside the gene matches: 6. The length of the CDR3 is 15 residues. The CDR3 is CASSPTQGDNSPLHF. Here the CDR3 DNA reads TGTGCCAGCAGTCCCACGCAGGGGGATAATTCACCCCTCCACTTT.

The chain employs TRBV20-1 and TRBJ2-1; no clear D gene. The CDR3 is 15 residues long. V dropped 0 bases and J dropped 0 bases, with 9 bases sitting between them. The germline gives CDR1 DFQATT, CDR2 SNEGSKA (reference sequence). CDR3 DNA: TGCAGTGCTAGAGATCGGCGGAGCTCCTACAATGAGCAGTTCTTC. It encodes CSARDRRSSYNEQFF.

This clonotype was seen more than once but under ten times. The genes are TRBV10-3 and TRBJ2-5; perhaps TRBD1 as D (5 bases). This CDR3 has 14 amino acids. Trimming took off 4 bases at V and 5 bases at J, with 14 bases between the two ends. CDR1 and CDR2 (germline): ENHRY, SYGVKD. The CDR3 loop reads CAISVGGKGETQYF. CDR3 bases: TGTGCCATCAGTGTTGGTGGAAAGGGGGAGACCCAGTACTTC.

J is TRBJ1-6 and V is TRBV5-8; D call uncertain. In germline, CDR1 is SGHTS, CDR2 YDEGEE. Trimming shortened V by 0 bases and J by 10 bases, and 14 bases separated the two germline ends. This CDR3 has 15 residues. CDR3 in DNA: TGTGCCAGCAGCTTGGCCCAGGATTATGGCTCACCCCTCCACTTT. Its translation is CASSLAQDYGSPLHF.

This chain connects TRBV28 to TRBJ1-1; 8 nucleotides line up with TRBD1. This CDR3 is built from 13 residues. Trimming cost V 11 bases and J 1 base; bases outside gene matches: 6. Germline V gives CDR1 MDHEN, CDR2 SYDVKM. As DNA, the CDR3 is TGTGCCCCGGGACAGGTGGGGAACACTGAAGCTTTCTTT. It is translated as CAPGQVGNTEAFF.

This clonotype was detected a few times. The rearrangement uses TRBV20-1 and TRBJ2-5; no definite D call. The germline V and J ends were trimmed by 5 bases and 5 bases, with 15 bases remaining between them. The CDR3 spans 13 residues. The germline CDR1 and CDR2 sequences are DFQATT and SNEGSKA (reference sequence). The CDR3 nucleotides read TGCAGTGCTCCGGATGTGGGCCCGGAGACCCAGTACTTC. Translating gives CSAPDVGPETQYF.

The CDR3 protein is CASSPIDGGALYEQYF. Here the CDR3 DNA reads TGTGCCAGCAGTCCCATTGATGGGGGGGCCCTGTACGAGCAGTACTTC. The chain combines TRBV27 with TRBJ2-7; a possible D gene is TRBD2 (7 bases). Trimming left V 5 bases short and J 4 bases short, with 21 bases between. CDR1 is MNHEY, CDR2 SMNVEV, per germline (reference sequence). The CDR3 runs 16 residues.

There are a few counts of this clonotype. V gene TRBV28 combines with J gene TRBJ1-1, with TRBD1 identical over 8 bases. The CDR3 totals 15 residues. Germline V gene sequence: CDR1 MDHEN, CDR2 SYDVKM. V lost 4 bases to trimming and J lost 10 bases; unmatched junction nucleotides: 14. CDR3 amino acids: CASSSPGQVGVGAFF. DNA of the CDR3: TGTGCCAGCAGTTCACCGGGACAGGTCGGCGTGGGAGCTTTCTTT.

The sample holds many counts of this clonotype. The chain employs TRBV4-2 and TRBJ2-7; D is ambiguous. The length of the CDR3 is 16 residues. With 0 bases removed from V and 2 bases from J, the gap between germline ends came to 14 bases. The germline gives CDR1 LGHNA, CDR2 YNFKEQ. In DNA form, the CDR3 reads TGTGCCAGCAGCCAAGAGTCCCTAGTTCTCGCCTACGAGCAGTACTTC. It is translated as CASSQESLVLAYEQYF.

V is TRBV12-3 or TRBV12-4 and J is TRBJ2-7; D is unresolved. V dropped 5 bases and J dropped 3 bases, with 8 bases sitting between them. The CDR3 runs to 12 residues. The CDR3 spells CASSTIYYEQYF. DNA of the CDR3: TGTGCCAGCAGTACGATCTACTACGAGCAGTACTTC.

In this sample, this clonotype turned up a few times. The chain is built from TRBV19 and TRBJ1-1; no clear D. The CDR3 consists of 11 residues. Germline lookup yields CDR1 LNHDA and CDR2 SQIVND (reference sequence). V lost 6 bases and J 5 bases, leaving 7 bases between the germline ends. DNA of the CDR3: TGTGCCAGTAGGCTGTGGACTGAAGCTTTCTTT. Protein product: CASRLWTEAFF.

V is TRBV6-5 and J is TRBJ1-2; 8 positions match TRBD1. In germline, CDR1 is MNHEY, CDR2 SVGAGI. V shed 0 bases, J shed 8 bases, and the junction held 5 bases outside the gene matches. There are 14 residues in the CDR3. The CDR3: CASSYSRTGGGYTF. The CDR3, as DNA: TGTGCCAGCAGTTACTCGCGCACAGGGGGAGGCTACACCTTC.

V usage is TRBV9 and J usage is TRBJ2-7; a weak D match, TRBD1 (5 bases). Per germline, CDR1 SGDLS and CDR2 YYNGEE. The CDR3 totals 14 residues. Trimming stripped 0 bases from V and 3 bases from J, with 10 bases between. The CDR3 nucleotides read TGTGCCAGCAGCGTAGAAGGGGATTACTACGAGCAGTACTTC. Translated, it gives CASSVEGDYYEQYF. The whole variable domain, filled in from reference TRBV9 and TRBJ2-7, reads DSGVTQTPKHLITATGQRVTLRCSPRSGDLSVYWYQQSLDQGLQFLIQYYNGEERAKGNILERFSAQQFPDLHSELNLSSLELGDSALYFCASSVEGDYYEQYFGPGTRLTVT.

The chain has TRBV18 and TRBJ2-5; 7 bases agree with TRBD2. Germline values: CDR1 KGHSH, CDR2 LQKENI. The CDR3 runs 17 residues. Trimming cost V 1 base and J 4 bases; bases outside gene matches: 12. This CDR3 is CASSPLFGEGDAETQYF. CDR3 nucleotides: TGTGCCAGCTCACCACTCTTCGGGGAGGGCGACGCAGAGACCCAGTACTTC.